One and the same sample provided the 26 T cell receptor beta chains below, sequenced in a study of CD8 T cells in ankylosing spondylitis. Each CDR3 protein is one row after TCRdb ran MiXCR on the 5' RACE reads. The table shows 100,000 to 150,000 distinct CDR3 sequences, with 6% to 8.5% occurring only once. The material sequenced was blood, either unsorted or a sorted T cell fraction (not recorded which). The receptor source for this set is a male donor with ankylosing spondylitis or in good health (not recorded which).

The sample holds many counts of this clonotype. The V gene is TRBV5-6, the J gene TRBJ2-7, with TRBD2 matching over 10 bases. The V gene's germline CDR1 is SGHDT and CDR2 YYEEEE. V was clipped by 3 bases and J by 0 bases; unmatched bases: 6. This CDR3 region has 16 residues. CDR3 amino acids: CASSWGLAQSSYEQYF. The CDR3 DNA sequence: TGTGCCAGCAGCTGGGGACTAGCGCAGAGCTCCTACGAGCAGTACTTC.

This clonotype was counted ten times or more. The chain carries TRBV28 and TRBJ1-2; D not certain. Germline V gives CDR1 MDHEN, CDR2 SYDVKM. This CDR3 contains 13 residues. V was trimmed by 7 bases and J by 0 bases, leaving 9 bases between them. The CDR3 region is CASTNLPNYGYTF. CDR3 coding DNA: TGTGCCAGCACAAACCTTCCTAACTATGGCTACACCTTC.

The sample holds many counts of this clonotype. The rearrangement joins TRBV20-1 to TRBJ2-2; D unclear. The ends were cut back, 1 base at V and 6 bases at J, with 12 bases in the middle. Germline V gives CDR1 DFQATT, CDR2 SNEGSKA (reference sequence). The CDR3 is 14 amino acids. CDR3 sequence (DNA): TGCAGTGCTAGAGCGATGTCTCGTCCCGGGGAGCTGTTTTTT. Translating gives CSARAMSRPGELFF.

This clonotype was counted at least ten times. The chain joins TRBV12-3 or TRBV12-4 to TRBJ1-2, with 9 bases aligning to TRBD1. V was clipped by 7 bases and J by 2 bases; unmatched bases: 8. CDR3 size: 15 residues. The DNA of the CDR3 is TGTGCCAGCACCCTCACAGGGGGCGCGAACTATGGCTACACCTTC. Amino acids: CASTLTGGANYGYTF.

There are many counts of this clonotype. V usage is TRBV6-5 and J usage is TRBJ2-3; possibly TRBD1 for D (5 bases). The CDR3 runs to 16 residues. Looked up from germline, CDR1 is MNHEY and CDR2 is SVGAGI. Trimming removed 0 bases at V and 4 bases at J, with 14 bases between. The CDR3 protein is CASSYSNRLGADTQYF. CDR3 DNA: TGTGCCAGCAGTTACTCGAATCGGCTAGGGGCAGATACGCAGTATTTT.

This clonotype was counted many times. This chain links TRBV11-2 with TRBJ2-3, with TRBD2 identical over 8 bases. CDR1 is SGHAT and CDR2 is FQNNGV in the germline V gene. The length of the CDR3 is 17 residues. The V gene end was trimmed by 1 base and the J gene end by 4 bases; junction bases not matched to a gene: 10. The chain's CDR3 is CASSLVRSGGAADTQYF. The CDR3 coding sequence is TGTGCCAGCAGCTTAGTAAGATCCGGGGGGGCTGCAGATACGCAGTATTTT. The full variable domain, with the rest looked up from reference TRBV11-2 and TRBJ2-3, is EAGVAQSPRYKIIEKRQSVAFWCNPISGHATLYWYQQILGQGPKLLIQFQNNGVVDDSQLPKDRFSAERLKGVDSTLKIQPAKLEDSAVYLCASSLVRSGGAADTQYFGPGTRLTVL.

This clonotype has at least ten counts. The DNA for the CDR3 is TGTGCCAGCAGCTTAGCGGGGGAGAACTTTCAGCCCCAGCATTTT. Protein: CASSLAGENFQPQHF. The chain carries TRBV7-2 and TRBJ1-5, with a tentative D call TRBD1 (5 bases). CDR1 is SGHTA, CDR2 FQGNSA, per germline. Trimming took off 0 bases at V and 6 bases at J, with 12 bases between the two ends. CDR3 length equals 15 residues.

The chain links TRBV5-4 to TRBJ2-5, with D maybe TRBD1 (6 bases). This CDR3 contains 15 residues. Germline V gene sequence: CDR1 SGHNT, CDR2 YYREEE (reference sequence). V shed 0 bases and J shed 4 bases, with 13 bases lying between them. The CDR3 region is CASSLATGNGETQYF. The CDR3 coding sequence is TGTGCCAGCAGCTTGGCTACAGGGAACGGAGAGACCCAGTACTTC.

This clonotype has ten or more counts. The rearrangement uses TRBV2 and TRBJ2-5; tentative D call: TRBD2 (5 bases). CDR1 and CDR2 (germline): SNHLY, FYNNEI. The V end was cut by 11 bases, the J end by 5 bases, with 21 bases between. The CDR3 spans 14 residues. The CDR3 reads CALTLAGGGETQYF. The CDR3 DNA sequence: TGTGCCTTAACATTGGCCGGAGGTGGCGAGACCCAGTACTTC.

This clonotype was picked up many times. V is TRBV15 and J is TRBJ2-7; tentatively, D is TRBD2 (5 bases). Germline CDR1 reads LNHNV; CDR2 reads YYDKDF (reference sequence). This CDR3 region has 15 residues. Trimming took off 3 bases at V and 6 bases at J, with 18 bases between the two ends. The CDR3 reads CATSSKGRFGSEQYF. The CDR3 DNA follows: TGTGCCACCAGCAGTAAGGGCCGGTTTGGGAGCGAGCAGTACTTC.

Ten or more counts support this clonotype. The chain has TRBV10-3 and TRBJ1-3, with unresolved D. The CDR3 loop spans 12 amino acids. Germline V gene lookup returns CDR1 ENHRY and CDR2 SYGVKD. With 2 bases removed from V and 4 bases from J, the gap between germline ends came to 3 bases. In nucleotides, the CDR3 is TGTGCCATCAGTGAGGACGGAAACACCATATATTTT. Amino acid sequence: CAISEDGNTIYF.

DNA of the CDR3: TGTGCCAGCACTCTCCTAGCGGGAGTTAACTACAATGAGCAGTTCTTC. Its protein product is CASTLLAGVNYNEQFF. The V gene is TRBV27, the J gene TRBJ2-1; 10 nucleotides align to TRBD2. Losses at the gene ends were 7 bases for V and 3 bases for J; bases not matched to a gene: 9. The CDR3 covers 16 residues. Germline V gives CDR1 MNHEY, CDR2 SMNVEV (reference sequence).

This clonotype appeared many times. The CDR3 sequence is CSARPPTGDYGYTF. For the CDR3, the DNA is TGCAGTGCTAGACCCCCAACAGGGGACTATGGCTACACCTTC. The chain couples TRBV20-1 to TRBJ1-2, with 7 bases fitting TRBD1. Trimming took 2 bases from V and 3 from J; bases not matched to a gene: 6. Per the germline V gene, CDR1 is DFQATT and CDR2 is SNEGSKA (reference sequence). This CDR3 is built from 14 residues.

The CDR3 DNA is TGTGCCAGCAGTTTAGCCCGGACCGTCCTATTGGGCTATGGCTACACCTTC. Translation gives CASSLARTVLLGYGYTF. The chain has TRBV27 and TRBJ1-2; D not certain. Germline loops: CDR1 MNHEY, CDR2 SMNVEV (reference sequence). Trimming stripped 2 bases from V and 4 bases from J, with 20 bases between. This CDR3 contains 17 residues.

This clonotype was seen many times. The V gene is TRBV19, the J gene TRBJ2-2; a possible D gene is TRBD1 (5 bases). Trimming took 5 bases from V and 8 from J, leaving 21 bases between them. CDR3 length: 16 amino acids. Per germline, CDR1 LNHDA and CDR2 SQIVND (reference sequence). CDR3 residues: CASSPADRGYSGELFF. The CDR3, as DNA: TGTGCCAGTAGTCCGGCGGATAGGGGATATTCGGGGGAGCTGTTTTTT. The whole variable domain, remainder taken from reference TRBV19 and TRBJ2-2, is DGGITQSPKYLFRKEGQNVTLSCEQNLNHDAMYWYRQDPGQGLRLIYYSQIVNDFQKGDIAEGYSVSREKKESFPLTVTSAQKNPTAFYLCASSPADRGYSGELFFGEGSRLTVL.

The table lists this clonotype with many counts. The chain carries TRBV27 and TRBJ2-5; D may match TRBD1 or TRBD2 (6 bases each). Germline values: CDR1 MNHEY, CDR2 SMNVEV (reference sequence). This CDR3 has 15 amino acids. V dropped 8 bases and J dropped 5 bases, with 21 bases sitting between them. The CDR3 protein is CASASGAALVETQYF. In DNA, the CDR3 is TGTGCCAGCGCCTCGGGGGCAGCACTCGTCGAGACCCAGTACTTC.

This clonotype was counted many times. This chain connects TRBV9 to TRBJ1-1; TRBD1 matches 8 bases. The CDR3 sequence is 12 residues long. V shed 4 bases, J shed 6 bases, and the junction held 2 bases outside the gene matches. Germline values: CDR1 SGDLS, CDR2 YYNGEE. DNA of the CDR3: TGTGCCAGCAGCCAACAGGGGGCTGAAGCTTTCTTT. As protein: CASSQQGAEAFF.

The rearrangement joins TRBV7-3 to TRBJ2-1; D is perhaps TRBD1 (5 bases). Trimming stripped 2 bases from V and 8 bases from J, with 16 bases between. The CDR3 covers 15 residues. Germline V gene lookup returns CDR1 SGHTA and CDR2 FQGTGA. The chain's CDR3 is CASSLPQARVDEQFF. CDR3 nucleotide sequence: TGTGCCAGCAGCTTACCGCAGGCCAGGGTGGATGAGCAGTTCTTC.

There are many counts of this clonotype. The V gene is TRBV9, the J gene TRBJ1-2; D possibly corresponds to TRBD1 (6 bases). This CDR3 has 15 residues. The V and J ends lost 3 bases and 8 bases respectively, with 20 bases between them. Germline loops: CDR1 SGDLS, CDR2 YYNGEE. The CDR3 loop is CASSDGDRTFWGYTF. The DNA for the CDR3 is TGTGCCAGCAGCGATGGAGACAGGACCTTTTGGGGCTACACCTTC. Full variable domain (remainder filled in from reference TRBV9 and TRBJ1-2): DSGVTQTPKHLITATGQRVTLRCSPRSGDLSVYWYQQSLDQGLQFLIQYYNGEERAKGNILERFSAQQFPDLHSELNLSSLELGDSALYFCASSDGDRTFWGYTFGSGTRLTVV.

This clonotype was observed many times. The chain is built from TRBV12-3 or TRBV12-4 and TRBJ1-6, with TRBD1 as a possible D gene (5 bases). The ends were cut back, 6 bases at V and 7 bases at J, with 16 bases in the middle. CDR3 length equals 15 residues. The CDR3 loop is CASRLTGTVNSPLHF. In DNA, the CDR3 is TGTGCCAGCAGGCTAACCGGGACCGTAAATTCACCCCTCCACTTT.

This clonotype occurred many times. J is TRBJ1-1 and V is TRBV5-1; D ambiguous. CDR3 length: 13 amino acids. V lost 6 bases and J 0 bases, leaving 9 bases between the germline ends. Germline CDR1 is SGHRS and CDR2 is YFSETQ. CDR3 coding DNA: TGCGCCAGCACAATTGGCATGAACACTGAAGCTTTCTTT. Translation gives CASTIGMNTEAFF.

This rearrangement joins TRBV18 to TRBJ2-1, with D possibly being TRBD2 (5 bases). V was clipped by 2 bases and J by 6 bases, with 11 bases between them. This CDR3 comprises 14 residues. Germline assignment: CDR1 KGHSH and CDR2 LQKENI. DNA of the CDR3: TGTGCCAGCTCACCATACCCTAGCAGCAATGAGCAGTTCTTC. Translated, it gives CASSPYPSSNEQFF.

This clonotype was detected ten times or more. V usage is TRBV24-1 and J usage is TRBJ2-2, with unresolved D. Germline V gene lookup returns CDR1 KGHDR and CDR2 SFDVKD. Trimming pared 7 bases from V and 6 bases from J, leaving 11 bases between. This CDR3 comprises 13 residues. The CDR3 DNA is TGTGCCACCAGGAGGAAAAGGTCCGGGGAGCTGTTTTTT. Translation gives CATRRKRSGELFF.

This clonotype was seen many times. The chain employs TRBV12-3 or TRBV12-4 and TRBJ1-4, with D uncertain. Trimming shortened V by 3 bases and J by 9 bases, and 8 bases separated the two germline ends. This CDR3 spans 12 amino acids. CDR3 coding DNA: TGTGCCAGCAGTTTGTGGACTAAAAAACTGTTTTTT. Residues: CASSLWTKKLFF.

This clonotype came up many times. J is TRBJ2-1 and V is TRBV5-1; either TRBD1 or TRBD2 may fit D (5 bases each). The V and J ends lost 0 bases and 4 bases respectively, with 14 bases between them. This CDR3 has 16 amino acids. Germline CDR1 SGHRS, CDR2 YFSETQ. CDR3 nucleotides: TGCGCCAGCAGCTTGGATAGCCTAGAGGGGTACAATGAGCAGTTCTTC. Translation: CASSLDSLEGYNEQFF.

This clonotype showed up many times. The chain is built from TRBV30 and TRBJ1-1; 7 bases are a match to TRBD1. CDR1 is GTSNPN, CDR2 SVGIG, per germline (reference sequence). The CDR3 consists of 12 residues. With V trimmed by 0 bases and J by 8 bases, 3 bases remained unmatched. CDR3 region: CAWSVRRGEAFF. CDR3 coding DNA: TGTGCCTGGAGTGTCCGCAGGGGGGAAGCTTTCTTT.